This TCR beta chain was captured in a study of blood T cells in healthy people across ages. CDR3 size: 14 residues. After removal of 10 bases from V and 10 bases from J, the junction contained 11 bases not matched to a gene. Germline lookup yields CDR1 MNHEY and CDR2 SMNVEV (reference sequence). Sample-barcoded 5' priming and a J-beta primer mix drove a second PCR of about 7 to 12 cycles. TCRdb itself ran the 5' RACE reads through MiXCR, one entry per CDR3 protein. Here the sample spans roughly 1.5 million distinct CDR3 sequences, under 55% being singletons. This chain joins TRBV27 and TRBJ1-6, with TRBD1 identical over 9 bases. The sequenced material came from blood. This receptor was obtained from a woman under 30 in good health. DNA for the CDR3: TGTGCCAAGCAACTAGGACAGGGGCGGTCACCCCTCCACTTT. Translated: CAKQLGQGRSPLHF.